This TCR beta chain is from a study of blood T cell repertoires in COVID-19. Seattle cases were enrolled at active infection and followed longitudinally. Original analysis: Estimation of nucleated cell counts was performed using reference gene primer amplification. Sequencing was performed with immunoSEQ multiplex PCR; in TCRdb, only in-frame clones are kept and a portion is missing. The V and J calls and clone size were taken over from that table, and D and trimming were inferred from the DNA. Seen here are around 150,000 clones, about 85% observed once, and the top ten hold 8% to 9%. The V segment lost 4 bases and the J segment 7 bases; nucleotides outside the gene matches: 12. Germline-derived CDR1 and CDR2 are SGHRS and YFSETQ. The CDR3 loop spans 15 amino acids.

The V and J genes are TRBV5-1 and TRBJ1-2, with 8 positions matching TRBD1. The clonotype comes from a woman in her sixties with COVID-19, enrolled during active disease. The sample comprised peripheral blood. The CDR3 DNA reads TGCGCCAGCAGCACCCTGGGACAGGCCTGGAGTGGCTACACCTTC. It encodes CASSTLGQAWSGYTF.